These T cell receptor beta chains were read from a single sample in a study of T cells after yellow fever vaccination. TCRdb called the 5' RACE reads again in MiXCR, with one record for every CDR3 protein. The data hold 100,000 to 150,000 distinct CDR3 sequences, with 13% to 15% observed a single time. The input for sequencing was CD8+ T cells sorted from PBMCs, taken 5 days after the yellow fever booster vaccination. The receptor source for this set is a man aged 18 to 30 who received the YFV17D yellow fever vaccine. Both conserved end residues are part of each CDR3.

TRBV3-1	TRBJ2-3	CASSRGLFGEISTDTQYF
TRBV24-1	TRBJ2-3	CATSERDPTDTQYF
TRBV27	TRBJ2-1	CASTASGGHNEQFF
TRBV7-9	TRBJ1-1	CASSLGIPEAFF
TRBV7-3	TRBJ2-7	CASSPRTSGYDEQYF
TRBV28	TRBJ2-1	CASSTVAGGLYNEQFF
TRBV7-2	TRBJ2-1	CASSWGDSGGPINEQFF
TRBV20-1	TRBJ2-5	CSASSNGFQETQYF
TRBV12-3/TRBV12-4	TRBJ1-5	CASSPWTGGLYSNQPQHF
TRBV27	TRBJ2-5	CASSLLGETQYF
TRBV7-9	TRBJ2-7	CASGSRIYEQYF
TRBV18	TRBJ1-2	CASSPSPGKKVYGYTF
TRBV6-5	TRBJ2-5	CASGTGVETQYF
TRBV11-2	TRBJ2-3	CASSFRAEGGTDTQYF
TRBV9	TRBJ2-2	CASSVGGADESGELFF
TRBV5-6	TRBJ2-6	CASTPSYGSGANVLTF
TRBV6-6	TRBJ2-3	CASSYYHGGLITDTQYF
TRBV7-6	TRBJ2-5	CASSLISLPQETQYF
TRBV18	TRBJ2-3	CASSPPERSDTQYF
TRBV29-1	TRBJ2-2	CSVVQGPTATGELFF
TRBV4-1	TRBJ2-7	CASSQDSYLGACEQYF
TRBV4-1	TRBJ2-5	CASSQDGAGQETQYF
TRBV20-1	TRBJ2-5	CSASDGETQYF
TRBV4-1	TRBJ2-7	CASSQLTGTDSSYEQYF
TRBV5-4	TRBJ2-2	CASSGAGTGAGELFF
TRBV15	TRBJ2-1	CATSREPGLAGYNEQFF
TRBV9	TRBJ2-2	CASSVRGAASNTGELFF
TRBV3-1	TRBJ1-4	CASSPKNPGQDIGKLFF
TRBV4-2	TRBJ1-1	CASSQHGQGPTEAFF
TRBV6-2/TRBV6-3	TRBJ2-3	CASAPSGGLDRDTQYF
TRBV30	TRBJ2-1	CAWTKGQGPYNEQFF
TRBV5-1	TRBJ2-6	CASSWGGRTSGANVLTF
TRBV2	TRBJ2-1	CASSDSGGPSYNEQFF
TRBV7-2	TRBJ2-3	CASSLGWRGGITDTQYF